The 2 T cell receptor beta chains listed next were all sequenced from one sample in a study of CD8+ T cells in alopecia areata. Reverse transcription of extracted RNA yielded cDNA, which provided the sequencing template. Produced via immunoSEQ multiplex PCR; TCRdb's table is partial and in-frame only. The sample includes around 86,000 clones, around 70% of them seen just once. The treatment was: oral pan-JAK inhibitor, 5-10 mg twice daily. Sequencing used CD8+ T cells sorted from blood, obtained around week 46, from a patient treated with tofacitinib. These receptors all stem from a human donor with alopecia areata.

CDR3 sequence (DNA): TGTGCTAGTGGTTTTGAGGGGAACGGCTACACCTTC. Translation: CASGFEGNGYTF. The V call is TRBV12-5, the J call TRBJ1-2; a weak D match, TRBD1 (5 bases). The CDR3 is 12 residues long. The germline gives CDR1 LGHNT, CDR2 FRNRAP. V shed 3 bases and J shed 8 bases, with 10 bases lying between them.

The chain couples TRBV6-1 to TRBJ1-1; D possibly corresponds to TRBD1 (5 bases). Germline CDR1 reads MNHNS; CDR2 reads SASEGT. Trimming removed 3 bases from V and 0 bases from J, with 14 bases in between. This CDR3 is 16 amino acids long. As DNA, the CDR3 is TGTGCCAGCAGTGAGATAGGGGCAAGCTTGAACACTGAAGCTTTCTTT. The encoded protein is CASSEIGASLNTEAFF.